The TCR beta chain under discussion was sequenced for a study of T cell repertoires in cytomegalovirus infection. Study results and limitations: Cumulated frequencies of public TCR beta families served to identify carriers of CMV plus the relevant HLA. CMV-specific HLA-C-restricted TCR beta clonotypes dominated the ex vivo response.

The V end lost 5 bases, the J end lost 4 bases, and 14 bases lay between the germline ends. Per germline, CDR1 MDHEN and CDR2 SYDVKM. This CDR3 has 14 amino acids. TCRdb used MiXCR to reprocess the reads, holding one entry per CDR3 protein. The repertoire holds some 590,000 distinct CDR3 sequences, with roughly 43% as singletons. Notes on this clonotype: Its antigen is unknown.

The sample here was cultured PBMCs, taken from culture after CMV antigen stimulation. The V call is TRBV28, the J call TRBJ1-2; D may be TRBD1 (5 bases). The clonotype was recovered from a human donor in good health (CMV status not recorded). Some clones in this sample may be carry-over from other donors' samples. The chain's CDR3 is CASSQGVGVYGYTF. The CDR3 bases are TGTGCCAGCAGTCAGGGCGTGGGGGTCTATGGCTACACCTTC.